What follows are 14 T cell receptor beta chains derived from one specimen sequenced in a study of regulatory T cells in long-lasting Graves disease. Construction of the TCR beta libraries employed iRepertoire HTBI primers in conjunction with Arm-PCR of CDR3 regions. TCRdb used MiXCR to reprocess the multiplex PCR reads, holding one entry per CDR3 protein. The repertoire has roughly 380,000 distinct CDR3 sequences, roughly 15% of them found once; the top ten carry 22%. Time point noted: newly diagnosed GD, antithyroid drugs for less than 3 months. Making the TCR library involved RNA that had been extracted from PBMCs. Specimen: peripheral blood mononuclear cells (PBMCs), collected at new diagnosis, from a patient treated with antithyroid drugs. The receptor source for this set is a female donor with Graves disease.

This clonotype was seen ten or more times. CDR3 region: CASSLELAEGYNEQFF. For the CDR3, the DNA is TGTGCCAGCAGCTTAGAGCTAGCGGAAGGATACAATGAGCAGTTCTTC. The rearrangement links TRBV11-2 to TRBJ2-1; 7 bases map to TRBD2. Losses at the gene ends were 0 bases for V and 4 bases for J; bases not matched to a gene: 6. Germline V CDR1 and CDR2: SGHAT, FQNNGV. The CDR3 contains 16 residues.

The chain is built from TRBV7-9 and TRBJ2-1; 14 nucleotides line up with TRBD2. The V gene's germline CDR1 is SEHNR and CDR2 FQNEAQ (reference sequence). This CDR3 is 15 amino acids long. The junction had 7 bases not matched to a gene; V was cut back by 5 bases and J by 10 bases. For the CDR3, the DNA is TGTGCCAGCAGCCCGGGACTAGCGGGAGACGGGGAGCAGTTCTTC. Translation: CASSPGLAGDGEQFF.

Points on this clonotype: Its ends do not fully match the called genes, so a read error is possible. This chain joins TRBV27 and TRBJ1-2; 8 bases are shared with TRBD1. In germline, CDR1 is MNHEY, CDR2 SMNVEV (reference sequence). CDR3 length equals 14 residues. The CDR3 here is CASRRQGFYYGYTF. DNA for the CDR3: TGTGCCAGCAGGAGACAGGGGTTTTATTATGGTTACACCTTC.

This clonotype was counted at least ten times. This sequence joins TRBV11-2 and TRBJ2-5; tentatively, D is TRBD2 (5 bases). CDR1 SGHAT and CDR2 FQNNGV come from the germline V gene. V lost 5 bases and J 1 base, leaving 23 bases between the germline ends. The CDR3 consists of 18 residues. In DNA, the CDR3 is TGTGCCAGCAGCCAGGATCATGGACTCGCGGAGCTCCAAGAGACCCAGTACTTC. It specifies CASSQDHGLAELQETQYF.

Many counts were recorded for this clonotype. CDR3 coding DNA: TGTGCCACCAGTGATTTCGTAGGGGTTCAGTACTTC. Translated, it gives CATSDFVGVQYF. J is TRBJ2-7 and V is TRBV24-1, with D tentatively TRBD1 (5 bases). This CDR3 has 12 amino acids. The V end lost 1 base, the J end lost 10 bases, and 10 bases lay between the germline ends. Germline V lookup: CDR1 KGHDR, CDR2 SFDVKD.

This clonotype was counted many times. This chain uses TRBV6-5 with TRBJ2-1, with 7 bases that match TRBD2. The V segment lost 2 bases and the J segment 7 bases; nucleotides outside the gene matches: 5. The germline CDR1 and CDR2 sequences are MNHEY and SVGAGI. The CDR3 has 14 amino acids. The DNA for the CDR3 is TGTGCCAGCAGTTACCGGGGGGTAGGGAATGAGCAGTTCTTC. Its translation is CASSYRGVGNEQFF.

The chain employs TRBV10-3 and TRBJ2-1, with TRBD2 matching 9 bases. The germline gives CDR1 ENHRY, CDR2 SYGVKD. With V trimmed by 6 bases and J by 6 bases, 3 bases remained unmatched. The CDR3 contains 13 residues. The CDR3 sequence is CAISGTSSNEQFF. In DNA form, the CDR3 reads TGTGCCATCAGCGGGACTAGCAGCAATGAGCAGTTCTTC.

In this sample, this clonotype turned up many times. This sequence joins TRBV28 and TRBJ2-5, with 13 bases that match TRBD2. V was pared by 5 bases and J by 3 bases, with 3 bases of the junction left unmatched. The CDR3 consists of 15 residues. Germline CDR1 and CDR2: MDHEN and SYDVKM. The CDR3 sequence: CASSILAGGKETQYF. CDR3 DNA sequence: TGTGCCAGCAGTATACTAGCGGGAGGGAAAGAGACCCAGTACTTC.

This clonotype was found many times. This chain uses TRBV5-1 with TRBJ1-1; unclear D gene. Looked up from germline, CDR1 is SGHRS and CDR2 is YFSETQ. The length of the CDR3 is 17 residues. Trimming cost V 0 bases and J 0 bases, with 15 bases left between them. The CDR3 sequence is CASSLVFSTEMNTEAFF. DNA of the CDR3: TGCGCCAGCAGCTTGGTATTTTCCACAGAGATGAACACTGAAGCTTTCTTT.

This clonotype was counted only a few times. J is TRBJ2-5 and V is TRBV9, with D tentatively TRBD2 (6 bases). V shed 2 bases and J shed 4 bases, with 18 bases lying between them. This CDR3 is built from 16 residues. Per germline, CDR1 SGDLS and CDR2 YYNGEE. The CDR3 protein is CASSVYLGLGGETQYF. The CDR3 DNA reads TGTGCCAGCAGCGTTTACCTGGGACTTGGGGGAGAGACCCAGTACTTC.

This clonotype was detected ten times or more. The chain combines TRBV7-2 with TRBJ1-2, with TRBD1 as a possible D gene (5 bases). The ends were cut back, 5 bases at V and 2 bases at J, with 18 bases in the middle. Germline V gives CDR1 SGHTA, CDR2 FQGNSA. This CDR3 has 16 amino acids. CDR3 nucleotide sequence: TGTGCCAGCAGCGAGGACTCAACCCGGGGCAACTATGGCTACACCTTC. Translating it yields CASSEDSTRGNYGYTF.

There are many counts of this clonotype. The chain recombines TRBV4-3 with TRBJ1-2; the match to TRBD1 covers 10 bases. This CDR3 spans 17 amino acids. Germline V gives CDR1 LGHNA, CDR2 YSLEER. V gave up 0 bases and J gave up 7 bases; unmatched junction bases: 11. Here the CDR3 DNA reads TGCGCCAGCAGCCAAGAGCGGGACAGGGGTTTTCGGGGTGGCTACACCTTC. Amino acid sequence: CASSQERDRGFRGGYTF.

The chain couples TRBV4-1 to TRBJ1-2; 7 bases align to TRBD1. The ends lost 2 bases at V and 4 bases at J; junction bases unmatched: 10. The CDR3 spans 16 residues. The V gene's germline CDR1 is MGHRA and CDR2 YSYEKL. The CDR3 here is CASSQRDREVSYGYTF. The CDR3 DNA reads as TGCGCCAGCAGCCAAAGAGACAGGGAGGTTTCCTATGGCTACACCTTC.

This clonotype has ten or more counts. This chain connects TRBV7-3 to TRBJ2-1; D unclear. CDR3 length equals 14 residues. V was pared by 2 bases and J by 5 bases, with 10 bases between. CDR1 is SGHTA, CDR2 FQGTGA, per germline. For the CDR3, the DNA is TGTGCCAGCAGCTTATCGGGTCGAGACAATGAGCAGTTCTTC. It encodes CASSLSGRDNEQFF.